The text below deals with one T cell receptor beta chain. This clone was found once. Its cognate antigen has yet to be identified. No qualities accompany the bases; no much larger clone lies one base away. The method was the immunoSEQ multiplex PCR assay. T cell repertoires were profiled by deep sequencing of rearranged TCR beta loci, alongside multiparametric flow cytometry. Entries here come from immuneACCESS through TCRdb and include only in-frame sequences with V and J called. Some clones fail to appear in such tables; in the studies checked, an unresolved V gene covers under half of the shortfall, and the cause of the remainder is unknown. Present in this sample are around 20,000 clones, about 90% of which were seen just once. About 6% of the sample is in the top ten clones. The entry originates in a study of lymphopenia after photon versus proton radiotherapy (dated by TCRdb to about 2019). With regard to the full study: The study compared the immunological effects of photon versus proton radiation therapy in patients with gastrointestinal tumors who developed high-grade lymphopenia. The cohort included approximately 22 patients with gastrointestinal tumors who developed lymphopenia after receiving either photon or proton therapy. The goal of the study was to characterize the differences between the two radiation modalities in how they affect the immune system.

Summary of the overall study and its limitations: Proton-treated patients stayed relatively stable during treatment, while photon-treated patients lost naive T cells and TCR diversity and gained effector/memory populations. The survival association was examined only in patients who died, and the authors described better survival with proton therapy as a possibility, not as a demonstrated result. After the lymphocyte count nadir, oligoclonal expansion, especially of CD8+ Temra cells, was observed in photon-treated repertoires, and the drop in diversity was driven by this expansion. Across the cohort, a larger post-nadir drop in TCR diversity was inversely correlated with overall survival time among patients who died.

Trimming accounts for 5 bases at V and 0 bases at J, while the number of junction bases matched to no gene is 6. As encoded in the germline V gene, CDR1 is SGHRS while CDR2 is YFSETQ. From its cysteine to its phenylalanine, the CDR3 spans 16 amino acids. Just the 48-base CDR3 DNA is kept, in frame starting at base 1. Sequences were derived from peripheral blood, sampled from a patient treated with photon-based radiotherapy. The clonotype originates from a man in his sixties with pancreatic cancer. This chain joins TRBV5-1 to TRBJ2-1; 9 middle bases align to TRBD1. DNA sequence: TGCGCCAGCAGGCCCGGGACAGGGAGCTCCTACAATGAGCAGTTCTTC. It translates as CASRPGTGSSYNEQFF.